The 21 T cell receptor beta chains given below trace back to one sample, sequenced in a study of T-cell memory formation after mild COVID-19. TCRdb passed the 5' RACE reads through MiXCR, listing each CDR3 protein once. The profile covers hundreds of thousands of distinct CDR3 sequences, with 20% appearing a single time and around 13% taken by the ten largest. The sequenced sample was PBMCs or a T cell subset sorted from them (not recorded which). These receptors originate from an adult woman who had mild COVID-19 (a few samples of this study predate the infection). Cell type and time point are not known.

V gene TRBV6-2 or TRBV6-3 combines with J gene TRBJ1-6, with D possibly being TRBD1 (5 bases). Trimming took off 3 bases at V and 10 bases at J, with 13 bases between the two ends. Germline V gives CDR1 MNHEY, CDR2 SVGEGT. CDR3 length: 14 residues. In DNA form, the CDR3 reads TGTGCCAGCAGTTATCTTCAGGGAGGCTCACCCCTCCACTTT. Translating gives CASSYLQGGSPLHF.

This clonotype was seen only a few times. The genes are TRBV24-1 and TRBJ2-1, with D hard to call. Germline V CDR1 and CDR2: KGHDR, SFDVKD. V dropped 5 bases and J dropped 5 bases, with 18 bases sitting between them. The CDR3 loop spans 16 amino acids. CDR3 sequence reads: CATSARTLWANNEQFF. CDR3 DNA: TGTGCCACCAGTGCTCGAACCCTTTGGGCAAACAATGAGCAGTTCTTC.

Only a few counts were recorded for this clonotype. The chain is built from TRBV19 and TRBJ1-5; 8 positions match TRBD1. In germline, CDR1 is LNHDA, CDR2 SQIVND (reference sequence). V lost 5 bases to trimming and J lost 7 bases; unmatched junction nucleotides: 10. There are 15 residues in the CDR3. The CDR3 DNA is TGTGCCAGTAGTCCTCCCCGGACAGGGAAACAGCCCCAGCATTTT. Its protein is CASSPPRTGKQPQHF.

This clonotype was counted between two and nine times. V and J are TRBV7-2 and TRBJ2-3; a weak D match, TRBD2 (6 bases). Germline-derived CDR1 and CDR2 are SGHTA and FQGNSA. There are 15 residues in the CDR3. Trimming left V 3 bases short and J 1 base short, with 11 bases between. The CDR3 loop is CASSLRGGGTDTQYF. The CDR3, as DNA: TGTGCCAGCAGCTTGCGGGGAGGTGGCACAGATACGCAGTATTTT.

This clonotype was seen more than once but under ten times. The chain is built from TRBV9 and TRBJ2-5; perhaps TRBD2 as D (6 bases). There are 14 residues in the CDR3. The V gene lost 2 bases and the J gene lost 5 bases, with 13 bases spanning the gap. CDR1 SGDLS and CDR2 YYNGEE come from the germline V gene. In nucleotides, the CDR3 is TGTGCCAGCAGCGTCCGGGAGCCTGGTGAGACCCAGTACTTC. Translating gives CASSVREPGETQYF.

A few counts support this clonotype. The chain uses TRBV7-9 and TRBJ2-3; TRBD2 is a possible D gene (5 bases). The CDR3 has 14 residues. Germline loops: CDR1 SEHNR, CDR2 FQNEAQ (reference sequence). The ends were cut back, 1 base at V and 5 bases at J, with 10 bases in the middle. CDR3 bases: TGTGCCAGCAGCTTAGGAGGGCGGAGAGATACGCAGTATTTT. Its translation is CASSLGGRRDTQYF.

This chain joins TRBV7-2 and TRBJ2-1; D is possibly TRBD2 (5 bases). Per germline, CDR1 SGHTA and CDR2 FQGNSA. CDR3 length: 15 amino acids. V was cut by 2 bases and J by 9 bases, with 17 bases left in between. The chain's CDR3 is CASSLWSEADGEQFF. The CDR3 DNA is TGTGCCAGCAGCTTATGGTCAGAAGCGGATGGTGAGCAGTTCTTC.

This clonotype was observed a handful of times. The V gene is TRBV6-2 or TRBV6-3, the J gene TRBJ2-3, with 10 positions matching TRBD2. J was trimmed by 5 bases and V by 7 bases; bases with no gene match: 6. The CDR3 loop spans 14 amino acids. Germline-derived CDR1 and CDR2 are MNHEY and SVGEGT. The CDR3 DNA is TGTGCCAGCAAGTCTAGCGGGAGAGGAGATACGCAGTATTTT. It specifies CASKSSGRGDTQYF.

A few counts support this clonotype. V and J are TRBV10-3 and TRBJ2-5; D may match TRBD1 or TRBD2 (5 bases each). From germline, CDR1 is ENHRY and CDR2 SYGVKD. This CDR3 is 14 amino acids long. V lost 5 bases and J lost 1, with 11 bases in between. The CDR3 here is CAISIGTVQETQYF. The CDR3 bases are TGTGCCATCAGTATAGGGACGGTCCAAGAGACCCAGTACTTC.

This clonotype was counted only a few times. J is TRBJ2-3 and V is TRBV18; weak D call: TRBD2 (6 bases). The CDR3 is 12 amino acids. With 2 bases removed from V and 14 bases from J, the gap between germline ends came to 14 bases. Per germline, CDR1 KGHSH and CDR2 LQKENI. Written as DNA, the CDR3 is TGTGCCAGCTCACCAGGAACGGGGGACCGGTATTTT. Translated: CASSPGTGDRYF.

This clonotype occurred a few times. The CDR3, as DNA: TGTGCAAGTCGCTCCCTCCCCACTAGCATAGATTACAATGAGCAGTTCTTC. Its protein is CASRSLPTSIDYNEQFF. The rearrangement uses TRBV12-2 and TRBJ2-1; TRBD2, as called in the table, went unchecked against the DNA. TRBV12-2 is an annotated pseudogene. The CDR3 has 17 residues.

J is TRBJ2-6 and V is TRBV11-2; tentatively, D is TRBD2 (6 bases). CDR1 is SGHAT and CDR2 is FQNNGV in the germline V gene. This CDR3 contains 13 residues. V shed 5 bases and J shed 9 bases, with 11 bases lying between them. Here the CDR3 reads CASSRDFVNVLTF. For the CDR3, the DNA is TGTGCCAGCAGCCGGGACTTCGTCAACGTCCTGACTTTC.

This clonotype was picked up many times. This chain links TRBV5-5 with TRBJ2-1; TRBD1 or TRBD2 may be the D gene (5 bases each). This CDR3 contains 12 residues. CDR1 and CDR2 (germline): SGHKS, YYEKEE (reference sequence). V lost 4 bases to trimming and J lost 8 bases, with 10 bases between them. The CDR3: CASSLRGDEQFF. CDR3 bases: TGTGCCAGCAGCCTGAGGGGCGATGAGCAGTTCTTC.

There are a few counts of this clonotype. J is TRBJ2-1 and V is TRBV5-1, with 9 positions matching TRBD1. V shed 3 bases and J 6 bases; nucleotides not matched to a gene: 7. This CDR3 region has 15 residues. Germline V lookup: CDR1 SGHRS, CDR2 YFSETQ. The CDR3, as DNA: TGCGCCAGCAGCTCGGGACAGGGCCCCCTCAATGAGCAGTTCTTC. This sequence encodes CASSSGQGPLNEQFF.

The DNA for the CDR3 is TGTGCCAGCAGCCGCTCCCCGACAGCTGGAAACACCATATATTTT. Encoded protein: CASSRSPTAGNTIYF. This chain uses TRBV5-4 with TRBJ1-3, with D perhaps TRBD1 (5 bases). CDR3 size: 15 residues. Germline V gene lookup returns CDR1 SGHNT and CDR2 YYREEE (reference sequence). The V gene lost 4 bases and the J gene lost 2 bases, with 13 bases spanning the gap.

This chain uses TRBV27 with TRBJ2-3; D remains ambiguous. The CDR3 totals 14 residues. Germline CDR1 reads MNHEY; CDR2 reads SMNVEV (reference sequence). V was cut by 6 bases and J by 2 bases, with 12 bases left in between. CDR3 nucleotide sequence: TGTGCCAGCAGCCCCAGACAAGTCACAGATACGCAGTATTTT. Its translation is CASSPRQVTDTQYF.

There are a few counts of this clonotype. As DNA, the CDR3 is TGTGCCAGCAGTTGGACGGACAATCAGCCCCAGCATTTT. It translates to CASSWTDNQPQHF. J is TRBJ1-5 and V is TRBV12-3 or TRBV12-4; no clear D. This CDR3 spans 13 amino acids. Deletions cut 4 bases from V and 3 bases from J, with 7 bases between.

V usage is TRBV28 and J usage is TRBJ2-3, with 12 bases matching TRBD2. CDR1 and CDR2 (germline): MDHEN, SYDVKM. The CDR3 has 16 residues. The ends lost 4 bases at V and 4 bases at J; junction bases unmatched: 6. As DNA, the CDR3 is TGTGCCAGCAGTTCTCTAGCGGGAGGGCCATCAGATACGCAGTATTTT. Encoded protein: CASSSLAGGPSDTQYF.

This clonotype was observed a handful of times. The genes are TRBV12-3 or TRBV12-4 and TRBJ2-4, with 7 nucleotides matching TRBD2. There are 16 residues in the CDR3. V lost 6 bases and J lost 0; bases outside the gene matches: 8. CDR3 protein: CASRARGGGAKNIQYF. CDR3 coding DNA: TGTGCCAGCAGGGCGAGGGGCGGGGGAGCCAAAAACATTCAGTACTTC.

This chain uses TRBV5-6 with TRBJ2-3, with 15 bases aligning to TRBD2. V gave up 4 bases and J gave up 5 bases; unmatched junction bases: 5. There are 16 residues in the CDR3. Per the germline V gene, CDR1 is SGHDT and CDR2 is YYEEEE. The CDR3 spells CASSRGLAGGKDTQYF. The CDR3 DNA reads as TGTGCCAGCAGCCGGGGACTAGCGGGAGGAAAAGATACGCAGTATTTT.

V and J are TRBV5-1 and TRBJ2-1; TRBD2 agrees at 11 bases. Germline CDR1 SGHRS, CDR2 YFSETQ. V lost 2 bases and J lost 4; bases outside the gene matches: 5. The CDR3 extends over 16 amino acids. The CDR3 region has the DNA TGCGCCAGCAGCTTCTTACTAGCGGGGGATTACAATGAGCAGTTCTTC. Amino acids: CASSFLLAGDYNEQFF.